Listed below are T cell receptor beta chains from one sample, sequenced in a study of shared clonotypes between healthy human individuals. TCRdb's copy holds only in-frame clones and misses some; the assay was immunoSEQ multiplex PCR. In the table there are around 480,000 clones, approximately 79% of which are singletons. The sequencing sample was made of PBMCs. The receptors come from a woman aged 40 to 55 in good health. Some clones in this sample may be carry-over from other donors' samples. Each CDR3 is given with its conserved first and last residue. The D gene is left open where the match is weak. For some rows the clone size is stated as once, few or many, or as a class when expanded; others skip it.

d_call: -; clone_size: -; j_call: TRBJ1-4; v_call: TRBV4-1; cdr3_aa: CASSQDVLNEKLFF; cdr3_nt: TGCGCCAGCAGCCAAGATGTCCTAAATGAAAAACTGTTTTTT
d_call: -; clone_size: -; j_call: TRBJ1-4; v_call: TRBV19; cdr3_aa: CASSSQPGLKLFF; cdr3_nt: TGTGCCAGTAGCTCACAGCCGGGTTTAAAACTGTTTTTT
d_call: -; clone_size: -; j_call: TRBJ2-1; v_call: TRBV11-2; cdr3_aa: CASSLWIRVPSSYNEQFF; cdr3_nt: TGTGCCAGCAGCTTATGGATCAGGGTACCAAGCTCCTACAATGAGCAGTTCTTC
d_call: -; clone_size: few; j_call: TRBJ2-1; v_call: TRBV15; cdr3_aa: CATSRERNEQFF; cdr3_nt: TGTGCCACCAGCAGAGAAAGAAATGAGCAGTTCTTC
d_call: TRBD2; clone_size: -; j_call: TRBJ2-3; v_call: TRBV25-1; cdr3_aa: CASSESGGRVTDTQYF; cdr3_nt: TGTGCCAGCAGTGAATCCGGCGGGAGAGTCACAGATACGCAGTATTTT
d_call: TRBD2; clone_size: -; j_call: TRBJ2-5; v_call: TRBV5-4; cdr3_aa: CASSLPETSGETQYF; cdr3_nt: TGTGCCAGCAGCTTACCCGAGACTAGCGGAGAGACCCAGTACTTC
d_call: -; clone_size: -; j_call: TRBJ2-2; v_call: TRBV27; cdr3_aa: CASSIWRDTGELFF; cdr3_nt: TGTGCCAGCAGTATCTGGCGGGACACCGGGGAGCTGTTTTTT
d_call: TRBD1; clone_size: many; j_call: TRBJ2-7; v_call: TRBV7-2; cdr3_aa: CASSFYRGTYEQYF; cdr3_nt: TGTGCCAGCAGCTTTTACAGGGGGACCTACGAGCAGTACTTC
d_call: -; clone_size: once; j_call: TRBJ1-5; v_call: TRBV6-5; cdr3_aa: CASRRAGTQPQHF; cdr3_nt: TGTGCCAGCAGGCGAGCAGGGACACAGCCCCAGCATTTT
d_call: -; clone_size: -; j_call: TRBJ2-7; v_call: TRBV4-1; cdr3_aa: CASSHLEGGRSYEQYF; cdr3_nt: TGCGCCAGCAGCCATCTCGAGGGTGGGAGAAGCTACGAGCAGTACTTC
d_call: -; clone_size: -; j_call: TRBJ2-2; v_call: TRBV7-9; cdr3_aa: CASVVDGELFF; cdr3_nt: TGTGCCAGCGTTGTGGACGGGGAGCTGTTTTTT
d_call: -; clone_size: -; j_call: TRBJ1-5; v_call: TRBV28; cdr3_aa: CASSSGPAPPQHF; cdr3_nt: TGTGCCAGCAGCAGCGGGCCCGCGCCGCCCCAGCATTTT
d_call: -; clone_size: -; j_call: TRBJ2-7; v_call: TRBV4-1; cdr3_aa: CASSQGVSFRGEQYF; cdr3_nt: TGCGCCAGCAGCCAAGGTGTCTCCTTCCGGGGAGAGCAGTACTTC
d_call: -; clone_size: -; j_call: TRBJ1-2; v_call: TRBV6-5; cdr3_aa: CASNLGWGEKEGYTF; cdr3_nt: TGTGCCAGCAACCTCGGCTGGGGGGAGAAGGAGGGCTACACCTTC
d_call: -; clone_size: -; j_call: TRBJ2-3; v_call: TRBV7-3; cdr3_aa: CASSLGFWGEDTQYF; cdr3_nt: TGTGCCAGCAGCTTAGGATTCTGGGGGGAAGATACGCAGTATTTT
d_call: -; clone_size: -; j_call: TRBJ1-2; v_call: TRBV4-3; cdr3_aa: CASSQVSGQSYGYTF; cdr3_nt: TGCGCCAGCAGCCAAGTCAGTGGACAGTCTTATGGCTACACCTTC
d_call: -; clone_size: -; j_call: TRBJ1-3; v_call: TRBV19; cdr3_aa: CASSMAAYSGNTIYF; cdr3_nt: TGTGCCAGTAGTATGGCGGCTTACTCTGGAAACACCATATATTTT
d_call: -; clone_size: -; j_call: TRBJ1-2; v_call: TRBV29-1; cdr3_aa: CSVETAQIYGYTF; cdr3_nt: TGCAGCGTTGAAACGGCACAGATTTATGGCTACACCTTC
d_call: -; clone_size: once; j_call: TRBJ2-1; v_call: TRBV27; cdr3_aa: CASTRDNEQFF; cdr3_nt: TGTGCCAGTACCAGGGACAATGAGCAGTTCTTC
d_call: TRBD1; clone_size: -; j_call: TRBJ1-1; v_call: TRBV6-5; cdr3_aa: CASRSIRQGGGFF; cdr3_nt: TGTGCCAGCAGGAGCATACGACAGGGGGGAGGTTTCTTT
d_call: TRBD1; clone_size: -; j_call: TRBJ2-2; v_call: TRBV6-6; cdr3_aa: CASSHRGQGYTGELFF; cdr3_nt: TGTGCCAGCAGCCACCGTGGACAGGGGTACACCGGGGAGCTGTTTTTT
d_call: TRBD2; clone_size: -; j_call: TRBJ2-7; v_call: TRBV30; cdr3_aa: CAWSVGLAGGYEQYF; cdr3_nt: TGTGCCTGGAGTGTCGGACTAGCGGGAGGTTACGAGCAGTACTTC
d_call: -; clone_size: once; j_call: TRBJ2-4; v_call: TRBV4-1; cdr3_aa: CASSQDWGDNIQYF; cdr3_nt: TGCGCCAGCAGCCAAGACTGGGGGGACAACATTCAGTACTTC
d_call: TRBD2; clone_size: -; j_call: TRBJ2-7; v_call: TRBV7-9; cdr3_aa: CASSPGGLAGEQYF; cdr3_nt: TGTGCCAGCAGCCCGGGGGGACTAGCGGGAGAGCAGTACTTC
d_call: TRBD1; clone_size: -; j_call: TRBJ1-1; v_call: TRBV5-1; cdr3_aa: CASHMGQTKEAFF; cdr3_nt: TGCGCCAGCCACATGGGACAGACCAAAGAAGCTTTCTTT
d_call: -; clone_size: -; j_call: TRBJ1-2; v_call: TRBV25-1; cdr3_aa: CASSETPRREGTGGYTF; cdr3_nt: TGTGCCAGCAGTGAAACGCCCCGCCGGGAGGGGACCGGGGGCTACACCTTC
d_call: -; clone_size: -; j_call: TRBJ1-3; v_call: TRBV14; cdr3_aa: CASSQGAGNTIYF; cdr3_nt: TGTGCCAGCAGCCAAGGGGCGGGAAACACCATATATTTT
d_call: -; clone_size: -; j_call: TRBJ1-1; v_call: TRBV6-1; cdr3_aa: CASSERALPRGTEAFF; cdr3_nt: TGTGCCAGCAGTGAACGGGCACTACCCAGGGGAACTGAAGCTTTCTTT
d_call: TRBD2; clone_size: -; j_call: TRBJ2-7; v_call: TRBV19; cdr3_aa: CASSPFGGSSYEQYF; cdr3_nt: TGTGCCAGTAGTCCTTTTGGCGGGAGTTCCTACGAGCAGTACTTC
d_call: TRBD2; clone_size: -; j_call: TRBJ2-5; v_call: TRBV30; cdr3_aa: CAWSPGTSGIIGTQYF; cdr3_nt: TGTGCCTGGAGTCCAGGGACTAGCGGGATAATCGGGACCCAGTACTTC
d_call: -; clone_size: few; j_call: TRBJ1-2; v_call: TRBV6-1; cdr3_aa: CASTSPRGYTF; cdr3_nt: TGTGCCAGCACTTCGCCTCGGGGCTACACCTTC
d_call: -; clone_size: -; j_call: TRBJ1-1; v_call: TRBV7-2; cdr3_aa: CASSLGGLNTEAFF; cdr3_nt: TGTGCCAGCAGCTTAGGGGGCCTGAACACTGAAGCTTTCTTT
d_call: -; clone_size: -; j_call: TRBJ2-1; v_call: TRBV20-1; cdr3_aa: CSARGHNEQFF; cdr3_nt: TGCAGTGCTAGAGGCCACAATGAGCAGTTCTTC
d_call: -; clone_size: -; j_call: TRBJ2-3; v_call: TRBV7-8; cdr3_aa: CASSKLGDTQYF; cdr3_nt: TGTGCCAGCAGCAAGCTGGGGGATACGCAGTATTTT
d_call: TRBD1; clone_size: -; j_call: TRBJ2-7; v_call: TRBV5-1; cdr3_aa: CASSLRDRGDQYF; cdr3_nt: TGCGCCAGCAGCTTACGTGACAGGGGAGATCAGTACTTC
d_call: -; clone_size: once; j_call: TRBJ2-2; v_call: TRBV9; cdr3_aa: CASSVATAGLSGELFF; cdr3_nt: TGTGCCAGCAGCGTAGCTACCGCGGGGTTATCCGGGGAGCTGTTTTTT
d_call: -; clone_size: -; j_call: TRBJ1-6; v_call: TRBV27; cdr3_aa: CASTFVGEFSPLHF; cdr3_nt: TGTGCCAGCACCTTTGTGGGGGAGTTTTCACCCCTCCACTTT
d_call: -; clone_size: -; j_call: TRBJ2-3; v_call: TRBV7-2; cdr3_aa: CASSSQGSDTQYF; cdr3_nt: TGTGCCAGCAGCTCCCAGGGTTCAGATACGCAGTATTTT
d_call: TRBD1; clone_size: -; j_call: TRBJ1-2; v_call: TRBV6-6; cdr3_aa: CASSRGQEYGYTF; cdr3_nt: TGTGCCAGCAGCCGGGGACAGGAGTATGGCTACACCTTC
d_call: -; clone_size: -; j_call: TRBJ2-7; v_call: TRBV9; cdr3_aa: CASSVDSAYEQYF; cdr3_nt: TGTGCCAGCAGCGTGGATAGCGCCTACGAGCAGTACTTC